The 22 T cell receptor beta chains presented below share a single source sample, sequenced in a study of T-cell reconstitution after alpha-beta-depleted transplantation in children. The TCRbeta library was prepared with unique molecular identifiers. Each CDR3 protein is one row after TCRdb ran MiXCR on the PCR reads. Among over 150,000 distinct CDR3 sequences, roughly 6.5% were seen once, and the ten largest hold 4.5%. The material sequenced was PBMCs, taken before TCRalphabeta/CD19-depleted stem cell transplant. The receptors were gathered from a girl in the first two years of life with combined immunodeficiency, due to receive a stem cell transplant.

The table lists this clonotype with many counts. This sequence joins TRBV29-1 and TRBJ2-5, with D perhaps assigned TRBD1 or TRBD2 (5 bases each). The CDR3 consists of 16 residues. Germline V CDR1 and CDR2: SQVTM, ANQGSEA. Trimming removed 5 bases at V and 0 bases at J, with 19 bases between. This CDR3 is CSVLRSRELHQETQYF. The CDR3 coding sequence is TGCAGCGTTTTAAGGTCCAGGGAGCTTCACCAAGAGACCCAGTACTTC.

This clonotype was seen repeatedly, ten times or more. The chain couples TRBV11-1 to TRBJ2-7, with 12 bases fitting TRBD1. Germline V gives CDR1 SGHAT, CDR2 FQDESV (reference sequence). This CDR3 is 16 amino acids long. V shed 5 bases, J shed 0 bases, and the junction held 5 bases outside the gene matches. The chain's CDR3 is CASSARDRGHSYEQYF. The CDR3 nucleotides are TGTGCCAGCAGCGCCCGGGACAGGGGGCACTCCTACGAGCAGTACTTC.

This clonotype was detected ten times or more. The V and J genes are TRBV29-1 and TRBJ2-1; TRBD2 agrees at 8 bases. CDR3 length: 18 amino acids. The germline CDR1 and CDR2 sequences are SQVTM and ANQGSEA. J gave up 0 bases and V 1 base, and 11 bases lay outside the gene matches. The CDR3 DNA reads TGCAGCGTTGAAGGTCGGTACGGGGGGGGAAGCTCCTACAATGAGCAGTTCTTC. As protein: CSVEGRYGGGSSYNEQFF.

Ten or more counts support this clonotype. The CDR3 region has the DNA TGCGCCAGCAGCTCAACGTTGGCGGGAGGCTACGAGCAGTACTTC. Translating it yields CASSSTLAGGYEQYF. V is TRBV5-1 and J is TRBJ2-7; TRBD2 agrees at 8 bases. The CDR3 is made up of 15 amino acids. In germline, CDR1 is SGHRS, CDR2 YFSETQ. J was trimmed by 3 bases and V by 3 bases; bases with no gene match: 8.

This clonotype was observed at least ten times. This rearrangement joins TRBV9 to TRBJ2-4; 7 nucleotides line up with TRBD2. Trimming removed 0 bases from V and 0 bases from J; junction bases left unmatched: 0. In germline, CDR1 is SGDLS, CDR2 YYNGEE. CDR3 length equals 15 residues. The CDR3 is CASSVGGGAKNIQYF. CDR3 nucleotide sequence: TGTGCCAGCAGCGTAGGGGGGGGAGCCAAAAACATTCAGTACTTC.

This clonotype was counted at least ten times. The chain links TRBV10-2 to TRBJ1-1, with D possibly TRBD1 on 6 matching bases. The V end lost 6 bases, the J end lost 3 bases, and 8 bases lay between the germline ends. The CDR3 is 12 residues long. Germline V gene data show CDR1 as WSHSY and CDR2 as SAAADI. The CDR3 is CASRGGDTEAFF. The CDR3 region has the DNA TGCGCCAGCAGAGGGGGGGACACTGAAGCTTTCTTT.

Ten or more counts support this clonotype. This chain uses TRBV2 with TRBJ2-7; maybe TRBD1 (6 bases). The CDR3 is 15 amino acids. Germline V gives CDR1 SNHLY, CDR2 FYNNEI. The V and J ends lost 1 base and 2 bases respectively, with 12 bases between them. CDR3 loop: CASSEGGQLTYEQYF. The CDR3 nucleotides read TGTGCCAGCAGTGAAGGGGGACAATTAACCTACGAGCAGTACTTC. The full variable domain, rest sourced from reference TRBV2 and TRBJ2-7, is EPEVTQTPSHQVTQMGQEVILRCVPISNHLYFYWYRQILGQKVEFLVSFYNNEISEKSEIFDDQFSVERPDGSNFTLKIRSTKLEDSAMYFCASSEGGQLTYEQYFGPGTRLTVT.

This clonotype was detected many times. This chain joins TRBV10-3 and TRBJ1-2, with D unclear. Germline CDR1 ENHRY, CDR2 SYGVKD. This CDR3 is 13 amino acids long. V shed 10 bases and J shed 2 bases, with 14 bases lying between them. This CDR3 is CASLTEGNYGYTF. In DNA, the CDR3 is TGTGCCAGCTTAACGGAAGGGAACTATGGCTACACCTTC.

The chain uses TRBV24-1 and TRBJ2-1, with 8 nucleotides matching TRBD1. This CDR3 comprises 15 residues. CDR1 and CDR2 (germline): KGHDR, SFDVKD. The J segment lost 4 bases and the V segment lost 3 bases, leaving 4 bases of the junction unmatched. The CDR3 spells CATSDITGGYNEQFF. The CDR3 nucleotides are TGTGCCACCAGTGATATCACAGGGGGGTACAATGAGCAGTTCTTC.

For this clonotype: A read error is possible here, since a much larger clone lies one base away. The CDR3, as DNA: TGCTGTGCTAGAGTTGGACCGGAGCGGGATTACCAAGAGACCCAGTACTTC. It specifies CCARVGPERDYQETQYF. The chain carries TRBV20-1 and TRBJ2-5; TRBD2 agrees at 7 bases. This CDR3 has 17 residues. The germline CDR1 and CDR2 sequences are DFQATT and SNEGSKA (reference sequence).

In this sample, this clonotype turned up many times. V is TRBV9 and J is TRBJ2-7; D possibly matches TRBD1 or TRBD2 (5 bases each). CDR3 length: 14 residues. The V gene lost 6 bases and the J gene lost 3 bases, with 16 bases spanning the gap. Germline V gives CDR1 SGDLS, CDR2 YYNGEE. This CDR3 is CASTPGTSVYEQYF. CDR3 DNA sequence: TGTGCCAGCACCCCCGGGACCTCAGTCTACGAGCAGTACTTC.

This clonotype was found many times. CDR3 bases: TGTGCCATCGGGGCGGGACTAGTCACAGATACGCAGTATTTT. This translates into CAIGAGLVTDTQYF. The V gene is TRBV7-3, the J gene TRBJ2-3; 8 bases are a match to TRBD2. Germline CDR1 and CDR2: SGHTA and FQGTGA. Germline trimming cut 10 bases from V and 2 bases from J; bases unmatched to any gene: 8. CDR3 length: 14 residues.

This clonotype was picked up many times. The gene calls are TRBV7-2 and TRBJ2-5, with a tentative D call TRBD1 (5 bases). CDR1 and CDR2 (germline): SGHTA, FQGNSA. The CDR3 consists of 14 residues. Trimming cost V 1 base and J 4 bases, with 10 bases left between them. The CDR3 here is CASSLGGARETQYF. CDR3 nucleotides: TGTGCCAGCAGCTTAGGTGGGGCGAGAGAGACCCAGTACTTC.

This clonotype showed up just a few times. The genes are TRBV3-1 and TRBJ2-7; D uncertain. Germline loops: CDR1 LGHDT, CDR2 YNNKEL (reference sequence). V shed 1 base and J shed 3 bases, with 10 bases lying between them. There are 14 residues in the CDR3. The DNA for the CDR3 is TGTGCCAGCAGCCAAGGGTACAGAGACTACGAGCAGTACTTC. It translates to CASSQGYRDYEQYF.

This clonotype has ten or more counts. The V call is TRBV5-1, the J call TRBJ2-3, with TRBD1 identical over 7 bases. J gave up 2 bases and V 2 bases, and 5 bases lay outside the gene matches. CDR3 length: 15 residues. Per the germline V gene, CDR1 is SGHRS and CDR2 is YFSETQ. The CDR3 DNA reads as TGCGCCAGCAGCTTTGGGGACAGATACACAGATACGCAGTATTTT. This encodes CASSFGDRYTDTQYF.

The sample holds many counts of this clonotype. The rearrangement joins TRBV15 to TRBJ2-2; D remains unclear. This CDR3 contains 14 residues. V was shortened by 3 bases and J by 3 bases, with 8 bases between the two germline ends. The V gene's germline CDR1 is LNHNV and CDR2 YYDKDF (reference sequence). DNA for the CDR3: TGTGCCACCAGCAGGGAGACCGACACCGGGGAGCTGTTTTTT. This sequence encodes CATSRETDTGELFF.

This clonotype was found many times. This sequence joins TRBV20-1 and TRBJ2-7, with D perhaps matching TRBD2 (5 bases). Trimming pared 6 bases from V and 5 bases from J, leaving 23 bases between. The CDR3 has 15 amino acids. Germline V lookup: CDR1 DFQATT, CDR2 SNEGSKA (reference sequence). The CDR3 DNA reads TGCAGTGCCCGTCAGCTAGCCCGACGCTCAGACGAGCAGTACTTC. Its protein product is CSARQLARRSDEQYF.

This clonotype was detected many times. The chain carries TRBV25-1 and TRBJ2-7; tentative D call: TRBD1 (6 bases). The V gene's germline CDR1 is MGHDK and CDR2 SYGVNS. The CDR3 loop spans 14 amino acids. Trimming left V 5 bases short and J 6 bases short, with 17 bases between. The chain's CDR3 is CASSTQGQTGEQYF. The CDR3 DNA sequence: TGTGCCAGCAGTACCCAAGGACAGACAGGCGAGCAGTACTTC.

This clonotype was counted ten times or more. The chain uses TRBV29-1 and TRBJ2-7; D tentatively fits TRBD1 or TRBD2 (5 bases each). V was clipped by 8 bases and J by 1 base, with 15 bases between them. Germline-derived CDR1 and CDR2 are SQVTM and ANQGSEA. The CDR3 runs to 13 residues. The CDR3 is CSCIGTESYEQYF. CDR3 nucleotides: TGCAGCTGCATAGGGACGGAGTCCTACGAGCAGTACTTC.

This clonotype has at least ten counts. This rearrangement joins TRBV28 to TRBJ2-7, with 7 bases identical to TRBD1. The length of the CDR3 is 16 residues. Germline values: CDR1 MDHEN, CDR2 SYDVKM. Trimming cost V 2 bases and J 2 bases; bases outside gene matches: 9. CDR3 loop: CASSLPGTAYPYEQYF. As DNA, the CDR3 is TGTGCCAGCAGTTTACCCGGGACAGCTTATCCCTACGAGCAGTACTTC.

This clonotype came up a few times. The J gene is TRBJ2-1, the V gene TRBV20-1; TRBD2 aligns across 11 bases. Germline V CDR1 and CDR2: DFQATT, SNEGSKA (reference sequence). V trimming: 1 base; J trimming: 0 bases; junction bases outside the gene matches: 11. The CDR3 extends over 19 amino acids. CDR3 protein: CSARVLTSGSGSSYNEQFF. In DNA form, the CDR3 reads TGCAGTGCTAGAGTTCTAACTAGCGGGAGTGGAAGCTCCTACAATGAGCAGTTCTTC.

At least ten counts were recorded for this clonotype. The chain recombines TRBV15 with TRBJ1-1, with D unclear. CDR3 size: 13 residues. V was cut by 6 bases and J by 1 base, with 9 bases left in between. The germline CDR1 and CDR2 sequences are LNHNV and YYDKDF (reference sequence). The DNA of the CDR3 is TGTGCCACCAGGAATACAGCGAACACTGAAGCTTTCTTT. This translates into CATRNTANTEAFF.